The 29 T cell receptor beta chains below were found in one sample sequenced in a study of identical twins. MiXCR, applied by TCRdb to the 5' RACE reads, yields one record per CDR3 protein. The table includes about 1.7 million distinct CDR3 sequences, less than 35% detected once. The sequenced material came from cord blood. Receptors were obtained from a newborn girl in good health.

The genes are TRBV2 and TRBJ1-5; a possible D gene is TRBD1 (6 bases). Germline V lookup: CDR1 SNHLY, CDR2 FYNNEI. The CDR3 is 13 residues long. V was cut by 6 bases and J by 5 bases, with 11 bases left in between. This CDR3 is CASSVGGYQPQHF. The CDR3 coding sequence is TGTGCCAGCAGCGTAGGGGGGTATCAGCCCCAGCATTTT.

This clonotype appeared a few times. The CDR3 region has the DNA TGTGCCAGCAGTGCCGACGCAGGAAGCCACCGCACAGATACGCAGTATTTT. Translation: CASSADAGSHRTDTQYF. The chain joins TRBV2 to TRBJ2-3; no definite D call. The CDR3 contains 17 residues. Deletions cut 4 bases from V and 1 base from J, with 18 bases between. Per germline, CDR1 SNHLY and CDR2 FYNNEI.

This clonotype was counted many times. The J gene is TRBJ1-1, the V gene TRBV6-5; 9 bases map to TRBD1. V dropped 6 bases and J dropped 1; count of bases not matched to a gene: 0. Germline V gives CDR1 MNHEY, CDR2 SVGAGI. CDR3 length: 13 residues. The CDR3 DNA sequence: TGTGCCAGCAGGGACAGGGGGAACACTGAAGCTTTCTTT. It encodes CASRDRGNTEAFF.

This clonotype came up a few times. This chain joins TRBV25-1 and TRBJ2-3, with 8 bases identical to TRBD1. In germline, CDR1 is MGHDK, CDR2 SYGVNS. The V gene end was trimmed by 4 bases and the J gene end by 3 bases; junction bases not matched to a gene: 9. This CDR3 comprises 16 residues. The DNA of the CDR3 is TGTGCCAGCAGTGCCGTCCCGGACAGGGCGACAGATACGCAGTATTTT. This translates into CASSAVPDRATDTQYF. Combining the CDR3 with reference TRBV25-1 and TRBJ2-3 gives the whole variable domain EADIYQTPRYLVIGTGKKITLECSQTMGHDKMYWYQQDPGMELHLIHYSYGVNSTEKGDLSSESTVSRIRTEHFPLTLESARPSHTSQYLCASSAVPDRATDTQYFGPGTRLTVL.

The rearrangement uses TRBV6-2 or TRBV6-3 and TRBJ1-5, with TRBD1 as a possible D gene (5 bases). Germline V lookup: CDR1 MNHEY, CDR2 SVGEGT. V gave up 2 bases and J gave up 7 bases, with 12 bases separating them. The CDR3 loop spans 14 amino acids. The CDR3 is CASSYGATGQPQHF. The CDR3 DNA is TGTGCCAGCAGTTACGGGGCGACGGGGCAGCCCCAGCATTTT.

This clonotype was observed a few times. The gene calls are TRBV3-1 and TRBJ2-1; 7 bases match TRBD2. This CDR3 is built from 14 residues. The ends lost 3 bases at V and 7 bases at J; junction bases unmatched: 6. From germline, CDR1 is LGHDT and CDR2 YNNKEL (reference sequence). The CDR3 DNA reads as TGTGCCAGCAGCCATCTCGGGCGGGGGAATGAGCAGTTCTTC. Amino acid sequence: CASSHLGRGNEQFF.

This clonotype has only a few counts. The CDR3 nucleotides read TGTGCCAGCAGTTTATATTGGACAGGGGCTCCCTACGAGCAGTACTTC. Amino acids: CASSLYWTGAPYEQYF. The chain combines TRBV28 with TRBJ2-7; the match to TRBD1 covers 9 bases. J gave up 2 bases and V 1 base, and 6 bases lay outside the gene matches. The length of the CDR3 is 16 residues. Looked up from germline, CDR1 is MDHEN and CDR2 is SYDVKM.

The chain combines TRBV3-1 with TRBJ2-7; TRBD1 matches at 9 bases. With V trimmed by 0 bases and J by 4 bases, 4 bases remained unmatched. The CDR3 contains 15 residues. Germline V gene data show CDR1 as LGHDT and CDR2 as YNNKEL (reference sequence). As DNA, the CDR3 is TGTGCCAGCAGCCAAGATGGGACAGGGTTTTACGAGCAGTACTTC. The encoded protein is CASSQDGTGFYEQYF.

The chain is built from TRBV20-1 and TRBJ2-7; D is ambiguous. Germline values: CDR1 DFQATT, CDR2 SNEGSKA (reference sequence). The V end was cut by 7 bases, the J end by 3 bases, with 16 bases between. The length of the CDR3 is 13 residues. The DNA for the CDR3 is TGCAGTGGAAACCGACCTATCAACTACGAGCAGTACTTC. It encodes CSGNRPINYEQYF.

This clonotype was seen ten or more times. A read error may produce the germline difference seen at one junction end. The rearrangement joins TRBV5-1 to TRBJ2-7; D not certain. The CDR3 totals 12 residues. Germline CDR1 SGHRS, CDR2 YFSETQ. Here the CDR3 DNA reads TGTGCCAGCAGCTTACCACCCTACGAGCAGTACTTC. It is translated as CASSLPPYEQYF. The whole variable domain, filled in from reference TRBV5-1 and TRBJ2-7, reads KAGVTQTPRYLIKTRGQQVTLSCSPISGHRSVSWYQQTPGQGLQFLFEYFSETQRNKGNFPGRFSGRQFSNSRSEMNVSTLELGDSALYLCASSLPPYEQYFGPGTRLTVT.

The chain is built from TRBV21-1 and TRBJ2-3; the listed D gene, TRBD1, was not tested against the DNA. TRBV21-1 is a known pseudogene. The length of the CDR3 is 18 residues. CDR3 loop: CASSKGRIRDRGADTQYF. Written as DNA, the CDR3 is TGTGCCAGCAGCAAGGGCCGAATCCGGGACAGGGGGGCAGATACGCAGTATTTT.

This clonotype has a handful of counts. The rearrangement joins TRBV5-1 to TRBJ1-1; no clear D. Trimming stripped 2 bases from V and 2 bases from J, with 13 bases between. The CDR3 consists of 15 residues. CDR1 is SGHRS and CDR2 is YFSETQ in the germline V gene. The CDR3 bases are TGCGCCAGCAGCTTTTTCACGGGATTAAACACTGAAGCTTTCTTT. Amino acid sequence: CASSFFTGLNTEAFF.

The chain links TRBV2 to TRBJ1-2; tentative D call: TRBD1 (5 bases). CDR1 SNHLY and CDR2 FYNNEI come from the germline V gene. The germline V and J ends were trimmed by 7 bases and 2 bases, with 11 bases remaining between them. The CDR3 loop spans 13 amino acids. The CDR3 DNA follows: TGTGCCAGCAAGGGGCTCAAAAACTATGGCTACACCTTC. Translating gives CASKGLKNYGYTF.

The chain employs TRBV9 and TRBJ2-3, with D perhaps matching TRBD1 (5 bases). CDR1 is SGDLS, CDR2 YYNGEE, per germline. Trimming pared 0 bases from V and 4 bases from J, leaving 12 bases between. The CDR3 length is 15 residues. This CDR3 reads CASSVGAGRPDTQYF. The DNA for the CDR3 is TGTGCCAGCAGCGTAGGAGCAGGGCGTCCAGATACGCAGTATTTT.

This clonotype was detected a few times. The rearrangement uses TRBV28 and TRBJ2-1, with 9 positions matching TRBD2. The J call may be wrong; the DNA end is better matched by TRBJ2-7. CDR1 and CDR2 (germline): MDHEN, SYDVKM. The CDR3 totals 15 residues. The DNA for the CDR3 is TGTGCCAGCAGTGTAGCGGGAGATTTCTACAATGAGCAGTACTTC. Translated: CASSVAGDFYNEQYF.

This clonotype was seen a few times. CDR3 loop: CAISGTSGRNEQFF. CDR3 DNA: TGTGCCATCAGTGGGACTAGCGGGAGGAATGAGCAGTTCTTC. The chain joins TRBV10-3 to TRBJ2-1, with 14 nucleotides matching TRBD2. J gave up 7 bases and V 4 bases, and 0 bases lay outside the gene matches. The germline gives CDR1 ENHRY, CDR2 SYGVKD. CDR3 length: 14 amino acids.

This clonotype turned up a few times. This rearrangement joins TRBV4-1 to TRBJ1-5; unclear D gene. The V end lost 0 bases, the J end lost 7 bases, and 16 bases lay between the germline ends. CDR1 and CDR2 from the germline V gene are MGHRA and YSYEKL. The CDR3 runs 16 residues. CDR3 DNA: TGCGCCAGCAGCCAAGATACATACACTAAGAAGCAGCCCCAGCATTTT. Translation: CASSQDTYTKKQPQHF.

This clonotype occurred a few times. This sequence joins TRBV10-3 and TRBJ1-1; 9 bases line up with TRBD1. The length of the CDR3 is 12 residues. The germline V gene has CDR1 ENHRY and CDR2 SYGVKD. After removal of 7 bases from V and 6 bases from J, the junction contained 3 bases not matched to a gene. The CDR3 DNA reads TGTGCCATCAAAACAGGGGGCTCTGAAGCTTTCTTT. Its protein is CAIKTGGSEAFF.

Notes on this clonotype: Since a much larger clone is just one base distant, this may be a read error. No conserved phenylalanine or tryptophan ends this CDR3, so it is likely a read error. The CDR3 DNA sequence: TGCGCCAGCAGCCCCAGGATAAACTATGGCTACACCATC. Amino acid sequence: CASSPRINYGYTI. The V gene is TRBV4-1, the J gene TRBJ1-2; D unresolved. Trimming stripped 4 bases from V and 2 bases from J, with 8 bases between. The germline gives CDR1 MGHRA, CDR2 YSYEKL. The CDR3 is 13 residues long.

The CDR3 DNA reads as TGTGCCAGCAGCCCCTCCGGGACAGGGCATAACTATGGCTACACCTTC. Its translation is CASSPSGTGHNYGYTF. The rearrangement joins TRBV27 to TRBJ1-2, with 9 bases that match TRBD1. V was clipped by 6 bases and J by 1 base; unmatched bases: 9. The CDR3 extends over 16 amino acids. The germline gives CDR1 MNHEY, CDR2 SMNVEV (reference sequence).

This clonotype has more than one count but fewer than ten. The V and J genes are TRBV5-1 and TRBJ2-5, with 13 positions matching TRBD2. The CDR3 length is 17 residues. The V segment lost 0 bases and the J segment 11 bases; nucleotides outside the gene matches: 13. The germline CDR1 and CDR2 sequences are SGHRS and YFSETQ. The CDR3 nucleotides are TGCGCCAGCAGCTTGGGAGGCGGACTAGCGGGGGCAAGGGAGCAGTACTTC. Amino acids: CASSLGGGLAGAREQYF.

V and J are TRBV7-9 and TRBJ1-2; D gene unclear. The CDR3 is made up of 17 amino acids. Trimming removed 1 base from V and 4 bases from J, with 19 bases in between. Germline-derived CDR1 and CDR2 are SEHNR and FQNEAQ (reference sequence). The CDR3 spells CASSLGIGEHLPYGYTF. The CDR3 DNA is TGTGCCAGCAGCTTAGGGATTGGCGAACATCTTCCCTATGGCTACACCTTC. Full variable domain (missing parts from reference TRBV7-9 and TRBJ1-2): DTGVSQNPRHKITKRGQNVTFRCDPISEHNRLYWYRQTLGQGPEFLTYFQNEAQLEKSRLLSDRFSAERPKGSFSTLEIQRTEQGDSAMYLCASSLGIGEHLPYGYTFGSGTRLTVV.

Here the CDR3 reads CASSASGRADHEQYF. The CDR3 DNA reads as TGTGCCAGCAGCGCTAGCGGGAGGGCCGATCACGAGCAGTACTTC. V is TRBV13 and J is TRBJ2-7; 12 positions agree with TRBD2. V was clipped by 5 bases and J by 5 bases; unmatched bases: 7. Germline CDR1 PRHDT, CDR2 FYEKMQ (reference sequence). The CDR3 extends over 15 amino acids.

This clonotype has a handful of counts. Here the CDR3 reads CASSHASNEKLFF. The CDR3 coding sequence is TGTGCCAGCAGCCACGCTTCGAATGAAAAACTGTTTTTT. V usage is TRBV7-9 and J usage is TRBJ1-4; D not certain. Germline V gene sequence: CDR1 SEHNR, CDR2 FQNEAQ (reference sequence). The CDR3 has 13 amino acids. V was cut by 5 bases and J by 5 bases, with 9 bases left in between.

Details on this clonotype: This clone may be a read error of a much larger clone one base away. V usage is TRBV29-1 and J usage is TRBJ2-5; 10 bases map to TRBD2. The V segment lost 7 bases and the J segment 11 bases; nucleotides outside the gene matches: 13. The CDR3 covers 13 residues. Germline V gene lookup returns CDR1 SQVTM and CDR2 ANQGSEA. The CDR3 bases are TGCAGCGCTAGCGGGGGAGACTACAATGAGCAGTACTTC. Residues: CSASGGDYNEQYF. Full variable domain (missing parts from reference TRBV29-1 and TRBJ2-5): SAVISQKPSRDICQRGTSLTIQCQVDSQVTMMFWYRQQPGQSLTLIATANQGSEATYESGFVIDKFPISRPNLTFSTLTVSNMSPEDSSIYLCSASGGDYNEQYFGPGTRLLVL.

This chain uses TRBV4-1 with TRBJ2-5, with D possibly being TRBD1 (5 bases). V gave up 1 base and J gave up 5 bases, with 8 bases separating them. Germline V gives CDR1 MGHRA, CDR2 YSYEKL. This CDR3 region has 13 residues. CDR3 nucleotides: TGCGCCAGCAGCCAAGCATACAGGGAGACCCAGTACTTC. Translated: CASSQAYRETQYF.

The chain links TRBV10-3 to TRBJ2-3; D not resolved. The germline V gene has CDR1 ENHRY and CDR2 SYGVKD. The CDR3 sequence is 14 residues long. Trimming stripped 4 bases from V and 2 bases from J, with 10 bases between. Written as DNA, the CDR3 is TGTGCCATCAGTGGGATTGAGGACACAGATACGCAGTATTTT. This codes for CAISGIEDTDTQYF.

The chain uses TRBV7-2 and TRBJ2-1; TRBD2 aligns across 12 bases. V lost 2 bases to trimming and J lost 3 bases; unmatched junction nucleotides: 5. The V gene's germline CDR1 is SGHTA and CDR2 FQGNSA. This CDR3 has 17 amino acids. In DNA, the CDR3 is TGTGCCAGCAGCTTAACTAGCGGGAGGAAGAACTACAATGAGCAGTTCTTC. Translation: CASSLTSGRKNYNEQFF.

This clonotype was observed a handful of times. The V gene is TRBV4-1, the J gene TRBJ1-4; TRBD1 matches at 8 bases. CDR1 MGHRA and CDR2 YSYEKL come from the germline V gene. V dropped 1 base and J dropped 7; count of bases not matched to a gene: 2. CDR3 length equals 14 residues. CDR3 nucleotides: TGCGCCAGCAGCCAAGCCAGGGGGCTTGAAAAACTGTTTTTT. Amino acids: CASSQARGLEKLFF.